Listed below are T cell receptor beta chains from one sample, sequenced in a study of cytomegalovirus exposure and HLA in healthy donors. Some clones are missing from TCRdb's copy, which holds only in-frame ones; the method was immunoSEQ multiplex PCR. The sample contains about 100,000 clones, around 82% of which appear only once. Sequencing was performed on PBMCs. These receptor sequences come from a woman aged 60-75 years in good health and CMV-seronegative. Both conserved end residues are part of each CDR3. A D gene is named only where the DNA matches it firmly. Expanded clones are given a class, and other clones once, few, many or no size at all.

cdr3_aa cdr3_nt clone_size cdr3_length j_call v_call d_call
CASRTGQRGYTF TGTGCCAGCAGAACCGGGCAGCGGGGCTACACCTTC NA 12 TRBJ1-2 TRBV6-5 NA
CASSLVGQPQHF TGTGCCAGCAGTTTGGTCGGGCAGCCCCAGCATTTT NA 12 TRBJ1-5 TRBV28 NA
CASSFRTGSNQPQHF TGTGCCAGCAGCTTCCGGACAGGGAGCAATCAGCCCCAGCATTTT NA 15 TRBJ1-5 TRBV7-2 TRBD1
CASSERRGGNTEAFF TGTGCCAGCAGTGAAAGGCGGGGGGGAAACACTGAAGCTTTCTTT NA 15 TRBJ1-1 TRBV6-1 NA
CASTGSLRQHQNYGYTF TGTGCCAGCACCGGGTCCTTAAGACAGCACCAGAACTATGGCTACACCTTC NA 17 TRBJ1-2 TRBV2 NA
CASSEIRGNEKLFF TGCGCCAGCAGCGAAATAAGGGGTAATGAAAAACTGTTTTTT NA 14 TRBJ1-4 TRBV4-1 NA
CASRGLAVAGELFF TGTGCCAGCAGAGGACTAGCGGTGGCCGGGGAGCTGTTTTTT NA 14 TRBJ2-2 TRBV6-1 TRBD2
CSVGTGRGETQYF TGCAGCGTTGGGACAGGGAGGGGAGAGACCCAGTACTTC NA 13 TRBJ2-5 TRBV29-1 NA
CASSRTGQEKKLFF TGTGCCAGTAGTAGGACAGGGCAAGAGAAAAAACTGTTTTTT NA 14 TRBJ1-4 TRBV19 TRBD1
CASSTDRGTLSNQPQHF TGTGCCAGTAGCACGGACAGGGGCACCCTTAGCAATCAGCCCCAGCATTTT NA 17 TRBJ1-5 TRBV19 TRBD1
CASSPGSGANVLTF TGTGCCAGCAGCCCAGGCTCTGGGGCCAACGTCCTGACTTTC few 14 TRBJ2-6 TRBV7-6 NA
CASRGLAGEGEQFF TGTGCCAGCAGGGGACTAGCGGGAGAGGGTGAGCAGTTCTTC NA 14 TRBJ2-1 TRBV28 TRBD2
CASRRTGNEQFF TGTGCCAGCAGGCGGACAGGTAATGAGCAGTTCTTC NA 12 TRBJ2-1 TRBV5-6 TRBD1
CATSISLNRAQETQYF TGTGCCACCAGCATCAGCCTTAACAGGGCTCAGGAGACCCAGTACTTC NA 16 TRBJ2-5 TRBV15 NA
CASSIRGHNQPQHF TGTGCCAGTAGTATACGAGGTCACAATCAGCCCCAGCATTTT NA 14 TRBJ1-5 TRBV19 NA
CASSDVGTSGAQYF TGCGCCAGCAGCGACGTTGGGACTAGCGGGGCCCAGTACTTC NA 14 TRBJ2-5 TRBV4-1 TRBD2
CASSLAQGPQETQYF TGTGCCAGCAGCTTAGCGCAGGGGCCTCAAGAGACCCAGTACTTC NA 15 TRBJ2-5 TRBV7-2 NA
CASSLPDRNAEAFF TGTGCCAGCAGCTTACCGGACAGGAACGCTGAAGCTTTCTTT NA 14 TRBJ1-1 TRBV7-8 TRBD1
CASSLSSVLNTEAFF TGTGCCAGCAGTTTATCGTCGGTTCTGAACACTGAAGCTTTCTTT NA 15 TRBJ1-1 TRBV28 NA
CASSPAWASGDLHEQFF TGTGCCAGCAGCCCCGCTTGGGCAAGCGGGGACCTGCATGAGCAGTTCTTC NA 17 TRBJ2-1 TRBV7-6 TRBD2
CASSLGTGSYGYTF TGTGCCAGCAGTTTGGGGACAGGGAGCTATGGCTACACCTTC NA 14 TRBJ1-2 TRBV28 TRBD1
CASSQPGQGDRYYEQYF TGCGCCAGCAGCCAACCGGGACAGGGAGACAGATACTACGAGCAGTACTTC NA 17 TRBJ2-7 TRBV4-1 TRBD1
CASSLSTGTSGPLLNTGELFF TGTGCCAGCAGTCTTTCTACCGGGACTAGCGGGCCTCTTTTGAACACCGGGGAGCTGTTTTTT NA 21 TRBJ2-2 TRBV27 TRBD2
CASSPRRWDMNTEAFF TGTGCCAGCAGCCCCAGGAGGTGGGACATGAACACTGAAGCTTTCTTT NA 16 TRBJ1-1 TRBV5-4 NA
CAISEPALGLAGTYEQYF TGTGCCATCAGTGAGCCGGCCCTCGGACTAGCGGGAACCTACGAGCAGTACTTC NA 18 TRBJ2-7 TRBV10-3 TRBD2
CASSPPLSYEQYF TGTGCCAGCAGCCCCCCCTTATCCTACGAGCAGTACTTC NA 13 TRBJ2-7 TRBV7-2 NA
CASSLAQGTEAFF TGTGCCAGCAGCTTAGCACAGGGAACTGAAGCTTTCTTT NA 13 TRBJ1-1 TRBV7-9 NA
CASSSDTKSGYTF TGTGCCAGCAGTTCGGACACAAAGTCGGGCTACACCTTC few 13 TRBJ1-2 TRBV2 NA
CASSSGVSYEQYF TGTGCCAGCAGCTCCGGGGTTTCCTACGAGCAGTACTTC NA 13 TRBJ2-7 TRBV11-2 NA
CASSPPGQGNYGYTF TGTGCCAGCAGCCCCCCCGGACAGGGGAACTATGGCTACACCTTC few 15 TRBJ1-2 TRBV6-6 TRBD1
CASSEPPGQGKGYTF TGTGCCAGCAGTGAACCCCCGGGACAGGGGAAGGGCTACACCTTC once 15 TRBJ1-2 TRBV6-1 TRBD1
CAWSVAGAAEKLFF TGTGCCTGGAGTGTGGCAGGGGCGGCTGAAAAACTGTTTTTT NA 14 TRBJ1-4 TRBV30 NA
CASSLVGAGQPQHF TGTGCCAGCAGCTTAGTAGGGGCTGGTCAGCCCCAGCATTTT NA 14 TRBJ1-5 TRBV7-2 NA
CASSFRDRAEAFF TGTGCCAGCAGCTTCAGGGATCGTGCTGAAGCTTTCTTT NA 13 TRBJ1-1 TRBV5-6 NA
CASSKMTGSSYNEQFF TGTGCCAGCAGCAAAATGACAGGTAGCTCCTACAATGAGCAGTTCTTC NA 16 TRBJ2-1 TRBV2 NA
CASSKLAGAPYEQFF TGTGCCAGTAGTAAACTAGCGGGAGCCCCATATGAGCAGTTCTTC NA 15 TRBJ2-1 TRBV19 TRBD2
CASSSPTSGIYEQYF TGTGCCAGCAGCTCCCCCACTAGCGGGATTTACGAGCAGTACTTC once 15 TRBJ2-7 TRBV28 TRBD2
CAWSVGSAGGSDEQYF TGTGCCTGGAGTGTAGGGTCGGCAGGGGGTTCCGACGAGCAGTACTTC NA 16 TRBJ2-7 TRBV30 TRBD1
CASSTQRGSTGELFF TGTGCCAGTAGTACCCAGCGGGGGTCCACCGGGGAGCTGTTTTTT NA 15 TRBJ2-2 TRBV19 TRBD2
CAWSVLVVPYEQYF TGTGCCTGGAGTGTATTAGTAGTCCCCTACGAGCAGTACTTC few 14 TRBJ2-7 TRBV30 NA
CASSLIGYNEQFF TGTGCCAGCAGCTTAATCGGTTACAATGAGCAGTTCTTC NA 13 TRBJ2-1 TRBV7-2 NA
CASSLTDQETQYF TGTGCCAGCAGCTTGACAGACCAAGAGACCCAGTACTTC once 13 TRBJ2-5 TRBV5-6 NA
CASSQIATGSDTQYF TGTGCCAGCAGCCAGATAGCAACAGGGTCAGATACGCAGTATTTT NA 15 TRBJ2-3 TRBV27 NA
CASSLGLAGVQETQYF TGCGCCAGCAGCTTGGGACTAGCGGGGGTCCAAGAGACCCAGTACTTC NA 16 TRBJ2-5 TRBV5-1 TRBD2
CASSYSKARGNYGYTF TGTGCCAGCAGTTACTCGAAGGCCAGGGGGAACTATGGCTACACCTTC NA 16 TRBJ1-2 TRBV6-5 TRBD1
CASSSTGVSDTQYF TGTGCCAGCAGCTCCACAGGGGTTTCAGATACGCAGTATTTT NA 14 TRBJ2-3 TRBV5-4 TRBD1
CASSYDRDSNQPQHF TGTGCCAGCAGTTACGACAGGGACAGCAATCAGCCCCAGCATTTT NA 15 TRBJ1-5 TRBV6-5 TRBD1
CASRQTRTGSGTEAFF TGTGCCAGCAGGCAAACGAGGACAGGGTCGGGGACTGAAGCTTTCTTT NA 16 TRBJ1-1 TRBV7-9 TRBD1
CASSLDRKTTEAFF TGTGCCAGTAGTCTAGACAGGAAAACGACTGAAGCTTTCTTT NA 14 TRBJ1-1 TRBV19 NA
CASILGQGKAEAFF TGTGCCAGTATCCTCGGACAGGGGAAAGCTGAAGCTTTCTTT NA 14 TRBJ1-1 TRBV19 TRBD1
CASSPATGVNYGYTF TGTGCCAGCAGCCCGGCGACAGGGGTTAACTATGGCTACACCTTC NA 15 TRBJ1-2 TRBV7-2 TRBD1
CASSAPGGQIYGYTF TGTGCCAGCAGTGCACCCGGGGGGCAGATCTATGGCTACACCTTC NA 15 TRBJ1-2 TRBV6-1 NA
CASSSGTSLHGYTF TGTGCCAGCAGTTCCGGGACATCGCTTCACGGCTACACCTTC NA 14 TRBJ1-2 TRBV6-5 NA
CAWKNRGTYNEQFF TGTGCCTGGAAGAACAGGGGAACCTACAATGAGCAGTTCTTC NA 14 TRBJ2-1 TRBV30 TRBD1